What follows are 19 T cell receptor beta chains derived from one specimen sequenced in a study of blood T cell repertoires in COVID-19. Here immunoSEQ multiplex PCR was the method, and the copy in TCRdb shows in-frame clones only, minus some. The data hold more than 300,000 clones, with more than 90% observed a single time. Material: PBMCs or T cells enriched from blood (not recorded which). The receptors were gathered from a woman younger than 45 who had been exposed to COVID-19.

This chain joins TRBV3-1 (or the pseudogene TRBV3-2) and TRBJ1-5; D might be TRBD1 (5 bases). V was trimmed by 0 bases and J by 7 bases, leaving 13 bases between them. Germline V gives CDR1 LGHDT, CDR2 YNNKEL (reference sequence). This CDR3 is 15 amino acids long. The CDR3 loop is CASSQDWGVSQPQHF. Here the CDR3 DNA reads TGTGCCAGCAGCCAAGATTGGGGGGTAAGCCAGCCCCAGCATTTT.

The chain recombines TRBV4-2 with TRBJ2-5; 12 bases match TRBD2. The CDR3 is 18 residues long. The germline V gene encodes CDR1 LGHNA and CDR2 YNFKEQ. J lost 0 bases, V lost 0 bases, and 5 bases had no gene match. The CDR3 here is CASSQDGLAGGYQETQYF. The DNA of the CDR3 is TGTGCCAGCAGCCAAGATGGTCTAGCGGGGGGGTACCAAGAGACCCAGTACTTC.

The chain uses TRBV6-1 and TRBJ2-3; TRBD2 aligns across 7 bases. After removal of 3 bases from V and 6 bases from J, the junction contained 9 bases not matched to a gene. The CDR3 covers 15 residues. CDR1 is MNHNS, CDR2 SASEGT, per germline. The CDR3 nucleotides read TGTGCCAGCAGTGATGGGGGACTATCAAGTGATACGCAGTATTTT. Amino acid sequence: CASSDGGLSSDTQYF.

This clone was seen a handful of times. The chain recombines TRBV18 with TRBJ1-5; D is unresolved. V lost 3 bases and J lost 4, with 13 bases in between. CDR1 and CDR2 from the germline V gene are KGHSH and LQKENI. The CDR3 runs 15 residues. The CDR3 reads CASSPREIRNQPQHF. In nucleotides, the CDR3 is TGTGCCAGCTCACCTCGGGAGATTAGAAATCAGCCCCAGCATTTT.

The chain uses TRBV18 and TRBJ1-1, with 10 bases that match TRBD1. Germline CDR1 is KGHSH and CDR2 is LQKENI. The CDR3 runs 15 residues. V gave up 3 bases and J gave up 4 bases; unmatched junction bases: 5. In DNA, the CDR3 is TGTGCCAGCTCACCGACGACAGGGGGCACCACTGAAGCTTTCTTT. This sequence encodes CASSPTTGGTTEAFF.

This chain uses TRBV18 with TRBJ1-5; 9 bases align to TRBD1. The ends lost 0 bases at V and 3 bases at J; junction bases unmatched: 3. The CDR3 has 16 amino acids. In germline, CDR1 is KGHSH, CDR2 LQKENI. DNA of the CDR3: TGTGCCAGCTCACCACCGGGACAGGGACCCAATCAGCCCCAGCATTTT. Its protein is CASSPPGQGPNQPQHF.

The V and J genes are TRBV7-2 and TRBJ1-4; perhaps TRBD1 as D (6 bases). Germline V CDR1 and CDR2: SGHTA, FQGNSA. Trimming shortened V by 5 bases and J by 14 bases, and 24 bases separated the two germline ends. The CDR3 loop spans 15 amino acids. Here the CDR3 reads CASSPRTATRYNLFF. For the CDR3, the DNA is TGTGCCAGCAGCCCCCGGACAGCCACCCGGTATAATCTGTTTTTT.

The chain has TRBV30 and TRBJ1-2, with 9 nucleotides matching TRBD1. The germline CDR1 and CDR2 sequences are GTSNPN and SVGIG (reference sequence). This CDR3 has 13 residues. V lost 5 bases to trimming and J lost 8 bases; unmatched junction nucleotides: 9. The chain's CDR3 is CAWGRDRVDGYTF. The CDR3 bases are TGTGCCTGGGGCCGGGACAGGGTCGACGGCTACACCTTC.

This clone was recorded only once. This chain uses TRBV19 with TRBJ2-2; TRBD2 is a possible D gene (5 bases). This CDR3 is 14 amino acids long. Trimming took off 6 bases at V and 7 bases at J, with 15 bases between the two ends. The V gene's germline CDR1 is LNHDA and CDR2 SQIVND (reference sequence). The DNA for the CDR3 is TGTGCCAGTAGCCTACTAGTCTCGGGCGGGGAGCTGTTTTTT. It translates to CASSLLVSGGELFF. Together with reference TRBV19 and TRBJ2-2, the CDR3 gives the full variable domain: DGGITQSPKYLFRKEGQNVTLSCEQNLNHDAMYWYRQDPGQGLRLIYYSQIVNDFQKGDIAEGYSVSREKKESFPLTVTSAQKNPTAFYLCASSLLVSGGELFFGEGSRLTVL.

This chain connects TRBV10-3 to TRBJ1-3; D gene unclear. This CDR3 spans 14 amino acids. The germline gives CDR1 ENHRY, CDR2 SYGVKD. The germline V and J ends were trimmed by 3 bases and 0 bases, with 6 bases remaining between them. The CDR3 DNA follows: TGTGCCATCAGTGATCTCGGCTCTGGAAACACCATATATTTT. It translates to CAISDLGSGNTIYF.

The chain carries TRBV7-2 and TRBJ2-1; 11 bases align to TRBD1. The CDR3 consists of 16 residues. After removal of 5 bases from V and 9 bases from J, the junction contained 12 bases not matched to a gene. Germline CDR1 and CDR2: SGHTA and FQGNSA. CDR3 DNA sequence: TGTGCCAGCAGCCAAATCCGGGACAGGGGGTCTGGTGAGCAGTTCTTC. Encoded protein: CASSQIRDRGSGEQFF.

The V call is TRBV7-9, the J call TRBJ1-6, with D tentatively TRBD1 (6 bases). CDR3 size: 15 residues. V was pared by 2 bases and J by 8 bases, with 13 bases between. CDR1 is SEHNR and CDR2 is FQNEAQ in the germline V gene (reference sequence). This CDR3 is CASSLRGGSYSPLHF. CDR3 DNA sequence: TGTGCCAGCAGCTTACGAGGGGGTTCGTATTCACCCCTCCACTTT.

This chain connects TRBV5-5 to TRBJ2-4, with D possibly being TRBD1 (6 bases). The V gene lost 2 bases and the J gene lost 3 bases, with 12 bases spanning the gap. In germline, CDR1 is SGHKS, CDR2 YYEKEE (reference sequence). The CDR3 totals 15 residues. The CDR3, as DNA: TGTGCCAGCAGCTTAACCCAGGGGAACAAAAACATTCAGTACTTC. Translation: CASSLTQGNKNIQYF.

The chain employs TRBV18 and TRBJ1-3; 7 bases match TRBD1. After removal of 3 bases from V and 0 bases from J, the junction contained 8 bases not matched to a gene. CDR3 length: 17 residues. The germline gives CDR1 KGHSH, CDR2 LQKENI. The CDR3 sequence: CASSPRTGSLSGNTIYF. The CDR3, as DNA: TGTGCCAGCTCACCGCGGACAGGTAGTCTCTCTGGAAACACCATATATTTT.

The chain uses TRBV19 and TRBJ1-2; TRBD1 might be the D (5 bases). V shed 1 base and J shed 0 bases, with 9 bases lying between them. Per germline, CDR1 LNHDA and CDR2 SQIVND (reference sequence). The CDR3 is 15 residues long. CDR3 sequence: CASSIVWGANYGYTF. As DNA, the CDR3 is TGTGCCAGTAGTATAGTATGGGGCGCTAACTATGGCTACACCTTC.

CDR3 coding DNA: TGTGCCAGCAGCCAAGAGAGGACAGCCGAAGCTTTCTTT. Amino acid sequence: CASSQERTAEAFF. The chain recombines TRBV4-2 with TRBJ1-1; D might be TRBD1 (6 bases). The germline V and J ends were trimmed by 0 bases and 8 bases, with 10 bases remaining between them. This CDR3 contains 13 residues. Germline V gene lookup returns CDR1 LGHNA and CDR2 YNFKEQ.

The chain uses TRBV2 and TRBJ1-5; tentatively, D is TRBD1 (5 bases). Trimming shortened V by 6 bases and J by 4 bases, and 10 bases separated the two germline ends. Germline CDR1 is SNHLY and CDR2 is FYNNEI. The CDR3 is made up of 13 amino acids. Here the CDR3 reads CASRTERNQPQHF. The CDR3 DNA is TGTGCCAGCAGGACAGAGAGGAATCAGCCCCAGCATTTT.

The V gene is TRBV6-5, the J gene TRBJ1-5, with TRBD1 as a possible D gene (6 bases). The germline V gene has CDR1 MNHEY and CDR2 SVGAGI. The CDR3 spans 15 residues. Trimming shortened V by 4 bases and J by 1 base, and 11 bases separated the two germline ends. The CDR3 region has the DNA TGTGCCAGCAGTTCTTCAGGGGTGAGCAATCAGCCCCAGCATTTT. This sequence encodes CASSSSGVSNQPQHF.

The chain combines TRBV27 with TRBJ1-1; 9 positions agree with TRBD1. V trimming: 2 bases; J trimming: 6 bases; junction bases outside the gene matches: 7. The V gene's germline CDR1 is MNHEY and CDR2 SMNVEV (reference sequence). This CDR3 comprises 15 residues. CDR3 loop: CASSLGTGIFAEAFF. As DNA, the CDR3 is TGTGCCAGCAGTTTAGGGACAGGGATTTTCGCTGAAGCTTTCTTT.